These T cell receptor beta chains were read from a single sample in a study of T cells expressing NK-cell markers. From its re-call of the 5' RACE reads, TCRdb lists each CDR3 protein once, without DNA. This table lists 350,000 to 500,000 distinct CDR3 sequences. The sample comprised blood T cells: a sorted CD56 or NKG2C T cell subset, CD4+ or CD8+ T cells, or bulk PBMC T cells (not recorded which). Receptors were obtained from a woman between 18 and 69 years old in good health. Both conserved end residues are part of each CDR3.

CDR3aa	v_gene	j_gene
CASSPSMHNSPLHF	TRBV11-2	TRBJ1-6
CAISESAPDQTPNQPQHF	TRBV10-3	TRBJ1-5
CASSPRLAGSPDTQYF	TRBV7-2	TRBJ2-3
CASSRGVAKNIQYF	TRBV6-1	TRBJ2-4
CASSLSGYGMAGYTF	TRBV7-3	TRBJ1-2
CSASVLAGVAYEQYF	TRBV20-1	TRBJ2-7
CASSEDRGWEKLFF	TRBV14	TRBJ1-4
CASSRGTGINGYTF	TRBV3-1	TRBJ1-2
CASSSRNEKLFF	TRBV4-2	TRBJ1-4
CASSQVSAGVIDTQYF	TRBV3-1	TRBJ2-3
CASSSVGTGHQPQHF	TRBV6-5	TRBJ1-5
CASSYSRGRGTDTQYF	TRBV6-2/TRBV6-3	TRBJ2-3
CASSLGPTTYNEQFF	TRBV7-2	TRBJ2-1
CSARDVRLAGEETQYF	TRBV20-1	TRBJ2-5
CASSFSGAGGQPQHF	TRBV27	TRBJ1-5
CASSQGVGGSTEAFF	TRBV4-2	TRBJ1-1
CAWRADRVGTEAFF	TRBV30	TRBJ1-1
CASSHGPGAMETQYF	TRBV5-1	TRBJ2-5
CASSSGPQQETQYF	TRBV7-8	TRBJ2-5
CSAKGTGQKGTGELFF	TRBV29-1	TRBJ2-2
CASSRAYGYTF	TRBV3-1	TRBJ1-2